The T cell receptor beta chain under discussion was sequenced for a study of T-cell reconstitution after alpha-beta-depleted transplantation in children. With respect to this clonotype: Its specificity is not known.

Study findings and constraints: Alpha-beta T cells about two months after transplant reportedly derived from several hundred expanded graft clones. Diversity and T-cell counts at one year after transplant derived mostly from new T cells.

From germline, CDR1 is SGHRS and CDR2 YFSETQ. CDR3 size: 15 residues. V was shortened by 0 bases and J by 2 bases, with 8 bases between the two germline ends. Molecular barcoding with unique molecular identifiers was used for the TCRbeta library. TCRdb reprocessed the PCR reads via MiXCR and lists one record per CDR3 protein. The sample lists around 670,000 distinct CDR3 sequences, about an eighth occurring once. The sequences come from PBMCs, collected before TCRalphabeta/CD19-depleted stem cell transplant. The receptor comes from a girl aged 2-10 years with congenital amegakaryocytic thrombocytopenia, due to receive a stem cell transplant. V usage is TRBV5-1 and J usage is TRBJ2-2, with D hard to call. CDR3 protein: CASSLGSINTGELFF. The CDR3 nucleotides read TGCGCCAGCAGCTTGGGCAGCATAAACACCGGGGAGCTGTTTTTT.